The 23 T cell receptor beta chains listed next were all sequenced from one sample in a study of cytomegalovirus exposure and HLA in healthy donors. 13 Jbeta primers and 60 Vbeta primers were used for the PCR. Method: immunoSEQ multiplex PCR; TCRdb's copy keeps in-frame clones and lacks some. Among over 150,000 clones listed, 82% were seen once. The sample was PBMCs. The origin of the receptors is a girl under 18 in good health and CMV-seropositive.

The V gene is TRBV7-9, the J gene TRBJ2-3; no reliable D call. The ends were cut back, 5 bases at V and 4 bases at J, with 10 bases in the middle. This CDR3 spans 13 amino acids. Looked up from germline, CDR1 is SEHNR and CDR2 is FQNEAQ (reference sequence). CDR3 sequence reads: CASSAYPPDTQYF. The CDR3 bases are TGTGCCAGCAGCGCGTACCCGCCAGATACGCAGTATTTT. The complete variable domain, with remaining parts taken from reference TRBV7-9 and TRBJ2-3, reads DTGVSQNPRHKITKRGQNVTFRCDPISEHNRLYWYRQTLGQGPEFLTYFQNEAQLEKSRLLSDRFSAERPKGSFSTLEIQRTEQGDSAMYLCASSAYPPDTQYFGPGTRLTVL.

The J gene is TRBJ2-1, the V gene TRBV9, with 7 bases lining up with TRBD1. The CDR3 is 16 residues long. The ends lost 2 bases at V and 2 bases at J; junction bases unmatched: 7. Per the germline V gene, CDR1 is SGDLS and CDR2 is YYNGEE. DNA for the CDR3: TGTGCCAGCAGCGTTGGACCGGGACAGACCTACAATGAGCAGTTCTTC. Amino acids: CASSVGPGQTYNEQFF.

V and J are TRBV5-4 and TRBJ2-7, with D perhaps matching TRBD2 (5 bases). The CDR3 runs 13 residues. Germline-derived CDR1 and CDR2 are SGHNT and YYREEE (reference sequence). Trimming took 4 bases from V and 0 from J, leaving 8 bases between them. This chain's CDR3 is CASSPGSSYEQYF. CDR3 coding DNA: TGTGCCAGCAGCCCGGGAAGCTCCTACGAGCAGTACTTC.

The CDR3 sequence: CASSLDRDQETQYF. CDR3 bases: TGTGCCAGCAGCTTAGACAGGGACCAAGAGACCCAGTACTTC. The gene calls are TRBV7-9 and TRBJ2-5; weak D call: TRBD1 (6 bases). The germline V and J ends were trimmed by 1 base and 0 bases, with 6 bases remaining between them. Germline CDR1 and CDR2: SEHNR and FQNEAQ (reference sequence). The CDR3 totals 14 residues.

In this sample, this clone turned up a few times. This sequence joins TRBV7-9 and TRBJ1-4, with unresolved D. Germline assignment: CDR1 SEHNR and CDR2 FQNEAQ (reference sequence). Trimming took off 5 bases at V and 6 bases at J, with 19 bases between the two ends. The CDR3 consists of 16 residues. The CDR3 loop is CASSPPQPTPDEKLFF. The DNA of the CDR3 is TGTGCCAGCAGCCCGCCCCAACCGACTCCGGATGAAAAACTGTTTTTT.

The chain uses TRBV5-6 and TRBJ1-2; D is unresolved. This CDR3 contains 14 residues. V shed 4 bases and J shed 4 bases, with 14 bases lying between them. Germline values: CDR1 SGHDT, CDR2 YYEEEE. Here the CDR3 reads CASSPTGWAYGYTF. In nucleotides, the CDR3 is TGTGCCAGCAGCCCCACTGGGTGGGCCTATGGCTACACCTTC.

V usage is TRBV19 and J usage is TRBJ1-5, with D possibly being TRBD1 (5 bases). V dropped 1 base and J dropped 5 bases, with 12 bases sitting between them. CDR1 is LNHDA, CDR2 SQIVND, per germline (reference sequence). This CDR3 comprises 15 residues. The CDR3 region is CASSIGGEKYQPQHF. The CDR3 DNA sequence: TGTGCCAGTAGTATAGGGGGGGAAAAGTATCAGCCCCAGCATTTT.

The V and J genes are TRBV7-8 and TRBJ2-7, with D hard to call. The V gene's germline CDR1 is SGHVS and CDR2 FQNEAQ. V lost 2 bases to trimming and J lost 6 bases, with 8 bases between them. The CDR3 contains 12 residues. The CDR3 region has the DNA TGTGCCAGCAGCTTACTAGTTTCCGAGCAGTACTTC. Translating gives CASSLLVSEQYF.

The genes are TRBV9 and TRBJ2-5; the D is unclear. The CDR3 is 14 residues long. Germline CDR1 and CDR2: SGDLS and YYNGEE. The V and J ends lost 0 bases and 1 base respectively, with 7 bases between them. The CDR3 spells CASSVGSTQETQYF. The CDR3 DNA follows: TGTGCCAGCAGCGTAGGGAGCACCCAAGAGACCCAGTACTTC.

V and J are TRBV6-6 and TRBJ1-3; 9 nucleotides align to TRBD1. The ends lost 0 bases at V and 15 bases at J; junction bases unmatched: 6. The CDR3 covers 13 residues. CDR1 and CDR2 from the germline V gene are MNHNY and SVGAGI (reference sequence). CDR3 nucleotide sequence: TGTGCCAGCAGTTACTCTGCCAAGGACAGGGGATATTTT. It is translated as CASSYSAKDRGYF.

V gene TRBV30 combines with J gene TRBJ2-5, with D tentatively TRBD2 (6 bases). The germline V gene has CDR1 GTSNPN and CDR2 SVGIG (reference sequence). The CDR3 runs to 16 residues. V was clipped by 1 base and J by 5 bases, with 20 bases between them. The CDR3 DNA reads as TGTGCCTGGAGTGGGGGGAATAGCGGACTTCGGGAGACCCAGTACTTC. Its protein is CAWSGGNSGLRETQYF.

The rearrangement uses TRBV5-1 and TRBJ2-1; 7 bases are shared with TRBD1. After removal of 4 bases from V and 0 bases from J, the junction contained 4 bases not matched to a gene. CDR1 and CDR2 from the germline V gene are SGHRS and YFSETQ. The CDR3 contains 15 residues. The CDR3 sequence is CASSLDRLSYNEQFF. DNA of the CDR3: TGCGCCAGCAGCCTGGACAGGCTCTCCTACAATGAGCAGTTCTTC.

The chain has TRBV6-1 and TRBJ2-7, with D possibly matching TRBD1 (6 bases). Germline V gene data show CDR1 as MNHNS and CDR2 as SASEGT. The CDR3 covers 16 residues. The V and J ends lost 2 bases and 6 bases respectively, with 20 bases between them. The CDR3 nucleotides read TGTGCCAGCAGTGAACTCAGGGGCGGTCTCCTTGTCGAGCAGTACTTC. Its protein is CASSELRGGLLVEQYF.

This sequence joins TRBV21-1 and TRBJ2-3; the table's D call TRBD2 went unverified against the DNA. TRBV21-1 represents a pseudogene. The CDR3 sequence is 17 residues long. In nucleotides, the CDR3 is TGTGCCAGCAGCAGCCGAGGACTAGCGGAAAGCACAGATACGCAGTATTTT. This translates into CASSSRGLAESTDTQYF.

The V call is TRBV11-3, the J call TRBJ2-2, with TRBD2 identical over 11 bases. Germline CDR1 SGHNT, CDR2 YENEEA. Trimming cost V 0 bases and J 4 bases; bases outside gene matches: 4. The CDR3 runs to 17 residues. The CDR3 region is CASSLELAGVLTGELFF. The DNA of the CDR3 is TGTGCCAGCAGCTTAGAACTAGCGGGAGTTCTCACCGGGGAGCTGTTTTTT.

The chain couples TRBV9 to TRBJ2-2; perhaps TRBD2 as D (6 bases). The CDR3 contains 19 residues. Germline lookup yields CDR1 SGDLS and CDR2 YYNGEE. Trimming took off 4 bases at V and 3 bases at J, with 25 bases between the two ends. The CDR3 reads CASSQPRREKGIDTGELFF. CDR3 DNA sequence: TGTGCCAGCAGCCAGCCGAGACGGGAGAAAGGGATCGACACCGGGGAGCTGTTTTTT.

This sequence joins TRBV11-3 and TRBJ2-2; D gene uncertain. Germline CDR1 reads SGHNT; CDR2 reads YENEEA. The CDR3 covers 14 residues. The V end was cut by 2 bases, the J end by 3 bases, with 7 bases between. CDR3 amino acids: CASSLYPDTGELFF. In nucleotides, the CDR3 is TGTGCCAGCAGCTTATATCCGGACACCGGGGAGCTGTTTTTT. The complete variable domain, with remaining parts taken from reference TRBV11-3 and TRBJ2-2, reads EAGVVQSPRYKIIEKKQPVAFWCNPISGHNTLYWYLQNLGQGPELLIRYENEEAVDDSQLPKDRFSAERLKGVDSTLKIQPAELGDSAVYLCASSLYPDTGELFFGEGSRLTVL.

As concerns this clone: The same CDR3 can be traced to other DNA sequences in this sample. The chain links TRBV2 to TRBJ1-2, with D perhaps matching TRBD1 (5 bases). The CDR3 consists of 13 residues. V lost 2 bases to trimming and J lost 4 bases, with 8 bases between them. CDR1 is SNHLY, CDR2 FYNNEI, per germline. The DNA for the CDR3 is TGTGCCAGCAGTGAAAGGGGAAGCTATGGCTACACCTTC. Amino acids: CASSERGSYGYTF.

This sequence joins TRBV2 and TRBJ1-2; 8 bases line up with TRBD1. Trimming cost V 7 bases and J 8 bases; bases outside gene matches: 9. The CDR3 contains 13 residues. The germline gives CDR1 SNHLY, CDR2 FYNNEI. CDR3: CASMATGDGGYTF. DNA of the CDR3: TGTGCCAGCATGGCGACAGGGGATGGGGGCTACACCTTC.

The chain carries TRBV27 and TRBJ1-3; a possible D gene is TRBD1 (5 bases). The V gene lost 0 bases and the J gene lost 6 bases, with 18 bases spanning the gap. The V gene's germline CDR1 is MNHEY and CDR2 SMNVEV (reference sequence). This CDR3 comprises 17 residues. The CDR3 nucleotides are TGTGCCAGCAGTTTATCCGCTAATTGGGGGGATGCAAACACCATATATTTT. It encodes CASSLSANWGDANTIYF.

The genes are TRBV27 and TRBJ2-7; TRBD1 agrees at 8 bases. CDR3 length: 13 residues. The germline V gene encodes CDR1 MNHEY and CDR2 SMNVEV (reference sequence). The V segment lost 5 bases and the J segment 2 bases; nucleotides outside the gene matches: 2. Here the CDR3 DNA reads TGTGCCAGCAGTATGACAGGGGCCTACGAGCAGTACTTC. It yields the protein CASSMTGAYEQYF.

V and J are TRBV5-4 and TRBJ1-1; TRBD1 agrees at 8 bases. The V gene's germline CDR1 is SGHNT and CDR2 YYREEE (reference sequence). The trim removed 4 bases at V and 4 bases at J, leaving 3 bases unmatched. The CDR3 sequence is 13 residues long. CDR3 bases: TGTGCCAGCAGCCGCGACAGGGGCACTGAAGCTTTCTTT. It yields the protein CASSRDRGTEAFF.

The chain uses TRBV10-1 and TRBJ2-7, with D possibly TRBD1 on 6 matching bases. Deletions cut 5 bases from V and 2 bases from J, with 16 bases between. The CDR3 spans 15 residues. The germline V gene has CDR1 WNHNN and CDR2 SYGVQD (reference sequence). CDR3 in amino acids: CASSPDRTWTYEQYF. Here the CDR3 DNA reads TGCGCCAGCAGTCCGGACAGAACTTGGACCTACGAGCAGTACTTC.